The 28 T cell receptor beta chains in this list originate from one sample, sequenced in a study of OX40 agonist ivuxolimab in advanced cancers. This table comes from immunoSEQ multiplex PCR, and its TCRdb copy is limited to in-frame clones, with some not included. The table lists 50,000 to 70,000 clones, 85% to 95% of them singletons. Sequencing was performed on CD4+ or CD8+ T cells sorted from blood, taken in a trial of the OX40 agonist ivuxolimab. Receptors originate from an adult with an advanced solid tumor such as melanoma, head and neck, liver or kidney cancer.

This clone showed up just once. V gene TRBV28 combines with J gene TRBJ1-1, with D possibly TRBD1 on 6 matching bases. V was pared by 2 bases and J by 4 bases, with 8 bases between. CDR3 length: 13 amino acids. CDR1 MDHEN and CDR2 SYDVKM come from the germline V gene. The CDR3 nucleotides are TGTGCCAGCAGTTTAAGAGGGGGCACTGAAGCTTTCTTT. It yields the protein CASSLRGGTEAFF.

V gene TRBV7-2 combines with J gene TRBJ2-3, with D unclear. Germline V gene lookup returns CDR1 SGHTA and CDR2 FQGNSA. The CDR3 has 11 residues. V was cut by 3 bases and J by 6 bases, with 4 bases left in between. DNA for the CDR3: TGTGCCAGCAGCTTGGCGGATACGCAGTATTTT. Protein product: CASSLADTQYF.

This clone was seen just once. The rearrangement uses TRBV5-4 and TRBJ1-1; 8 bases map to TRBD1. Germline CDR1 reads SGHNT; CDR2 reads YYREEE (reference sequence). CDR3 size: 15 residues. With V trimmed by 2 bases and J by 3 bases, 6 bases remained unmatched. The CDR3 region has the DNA TGTGCCAGCAGCTTTTGGGACAGGCTTTACACTGAAGCTTTCTTT. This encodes CASSFWDRLYTEAFF. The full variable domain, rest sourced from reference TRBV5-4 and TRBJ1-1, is ETGVTQSPTHLIKTRGQQVTLRCSSQSGHNTVSWYQQALGQGPQFIFQYYREEENGRGNFPPRFSGLQFPNYSSELNVNALELDDSALYLCASSFWDRLYTEAFFGQGTRLTVV.

CDR3 protein: CATSRGGTGNEQYF. The CDR3 nucleotides read TGTGCCACCAGCAGAGGTGGGACGGGTAACGAGCAGTACTTC. J is TRBJ2-7 and V is TRBV15, with D possibly being TRBD1 or TRBD2 (5 bases each). Germline CDR1 is LNHNV and CDR2 is YYDKDF (reference sequence). The CDR3 totals 14 residues. V shed 1 base and J shed 5 bases, with 12 bases lying between them.

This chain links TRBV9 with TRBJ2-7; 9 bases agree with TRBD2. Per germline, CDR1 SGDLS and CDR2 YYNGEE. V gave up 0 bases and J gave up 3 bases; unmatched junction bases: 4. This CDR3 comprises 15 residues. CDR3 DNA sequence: TGTGCCAGCAGCGTAGGTGGTAGCGGGAGCTACGAGCAGTACTTC. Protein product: CASSVGGSGSYEQYF.

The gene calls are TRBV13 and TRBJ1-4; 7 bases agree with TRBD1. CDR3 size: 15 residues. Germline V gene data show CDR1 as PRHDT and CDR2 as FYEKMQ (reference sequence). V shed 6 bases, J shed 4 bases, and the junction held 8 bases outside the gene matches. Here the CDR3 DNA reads TGTGCCAGCAGTTTTACAGGGGAGGGTAATGAAAAACTGTTTTTT. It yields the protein CASSFTGEGNEKLFF.

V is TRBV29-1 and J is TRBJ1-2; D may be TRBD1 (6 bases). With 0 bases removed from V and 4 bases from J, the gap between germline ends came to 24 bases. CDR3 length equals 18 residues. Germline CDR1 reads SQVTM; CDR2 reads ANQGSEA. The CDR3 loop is CSVEDFFAGAQGAYGYTF. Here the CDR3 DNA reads TGCAGCGTTGAAGATTTTTTTGCAGGGGCGCAGGGCGCCTATGGCTACACCTTC.

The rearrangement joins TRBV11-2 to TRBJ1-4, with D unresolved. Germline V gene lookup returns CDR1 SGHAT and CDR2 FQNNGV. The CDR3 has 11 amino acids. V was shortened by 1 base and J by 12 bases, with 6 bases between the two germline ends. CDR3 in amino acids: CASSLVEELFF. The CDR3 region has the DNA TGTGCCAGCAGCTTAGTAGAGGAACTGTTTTTT.

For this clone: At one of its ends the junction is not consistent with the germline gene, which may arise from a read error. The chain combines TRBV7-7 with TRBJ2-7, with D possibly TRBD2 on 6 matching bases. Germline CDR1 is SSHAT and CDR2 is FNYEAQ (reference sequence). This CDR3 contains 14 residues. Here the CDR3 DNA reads TGTGCTAGCAGCTTAGAGGCGGGGAGCTACGAGCAGTACTTC. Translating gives CASSLEAGSYEQYF.

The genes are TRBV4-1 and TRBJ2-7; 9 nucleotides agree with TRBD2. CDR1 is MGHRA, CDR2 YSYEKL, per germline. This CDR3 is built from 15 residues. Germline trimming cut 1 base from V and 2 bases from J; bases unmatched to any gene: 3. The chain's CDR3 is CASSQGLAEAYEQYF. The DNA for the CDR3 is TGCGCCAGCAGCCAAGGACTAGCGGAGGCCTACGAGCAGTACTTC.

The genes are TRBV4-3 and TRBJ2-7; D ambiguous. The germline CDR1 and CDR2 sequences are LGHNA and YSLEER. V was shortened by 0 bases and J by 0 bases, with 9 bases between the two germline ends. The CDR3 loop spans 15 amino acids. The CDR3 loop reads CASSQDRDGSYEQYF. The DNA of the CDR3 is TGCGCCAGCAGCCAAGATCGAGACGGCTCCTACGAGCAGTACTTC.

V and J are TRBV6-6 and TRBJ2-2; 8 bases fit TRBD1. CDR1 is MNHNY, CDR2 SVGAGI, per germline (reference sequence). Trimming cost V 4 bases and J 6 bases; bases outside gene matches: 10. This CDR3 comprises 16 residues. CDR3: CASSFKNRGFSGELFF. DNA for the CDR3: TGTGCCAGCAGTTTTAAGAACAGGGGGTTTTCCGGGGAGCTGTTTTTT.

CDR3 DNA sequence: TGTGCCAGCAGCAACAGAGGGACCCAGTACTTC. It encodes CASSNRGTQYF. The gene calls are TRBV6-6 and TRBJ2-5; D gene unclear. CDR3 length equals 11 residues. CDR1 and CDR2 from the germline V gene are MNHNY and SVGAGI (reference sequence). The V and J ends lost 6 bases and 7 bases respectively, with 9 bases between them.

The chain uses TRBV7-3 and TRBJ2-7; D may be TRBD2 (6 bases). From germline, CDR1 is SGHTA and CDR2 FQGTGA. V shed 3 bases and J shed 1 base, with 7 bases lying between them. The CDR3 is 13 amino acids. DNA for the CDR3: TGTGCCAGCAGCTTCGGGGGATCCTACGAGCAGTACTTC. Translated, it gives CASSFGGSYEQYF.

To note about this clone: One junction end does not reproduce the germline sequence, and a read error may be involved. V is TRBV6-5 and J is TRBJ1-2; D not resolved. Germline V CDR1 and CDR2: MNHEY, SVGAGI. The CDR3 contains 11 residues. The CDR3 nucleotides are TGTGCCACTCTCGATGTTAGGGCAATATCATTC. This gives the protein CATLDVRAISF.

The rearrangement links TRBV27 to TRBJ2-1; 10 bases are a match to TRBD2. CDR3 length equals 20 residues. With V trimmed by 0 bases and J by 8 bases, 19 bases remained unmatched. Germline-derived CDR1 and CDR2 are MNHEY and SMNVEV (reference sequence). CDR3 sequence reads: CASSLSLGFMASGSLDEQFF. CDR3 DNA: TGTGCCAGCAGTTTATCGTTGGGGTTCATGGCTAGCGGGAGTCTCGATGAGCAGTTCTTC.

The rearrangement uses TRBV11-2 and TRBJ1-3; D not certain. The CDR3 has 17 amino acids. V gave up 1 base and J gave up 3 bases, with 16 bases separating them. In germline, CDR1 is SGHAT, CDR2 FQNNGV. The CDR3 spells CASSLAFGEQNGNTIYF. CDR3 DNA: TGTGCCAGCAGCTTAGCTTTCGGTGAGCAGAATGGAAACACCATATATTTT.

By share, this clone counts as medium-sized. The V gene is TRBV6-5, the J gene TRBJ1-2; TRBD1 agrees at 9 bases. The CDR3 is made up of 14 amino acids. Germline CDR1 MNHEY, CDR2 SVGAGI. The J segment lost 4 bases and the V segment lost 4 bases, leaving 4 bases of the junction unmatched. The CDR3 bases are TGTGCCAGCAGTTGGGACAGGGAAATCTATGGCTACACCTTC. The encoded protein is CASSWDREIYGYTF.

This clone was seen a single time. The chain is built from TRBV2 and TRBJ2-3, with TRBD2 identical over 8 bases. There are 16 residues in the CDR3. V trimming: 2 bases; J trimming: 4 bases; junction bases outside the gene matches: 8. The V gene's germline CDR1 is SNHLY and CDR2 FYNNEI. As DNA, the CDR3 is TGTGCCAGCAGTGAACCGGCTAGCGGGCTCTCAGATACGCAGTATTTT. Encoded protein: CASSEPASGLSDTQYF.

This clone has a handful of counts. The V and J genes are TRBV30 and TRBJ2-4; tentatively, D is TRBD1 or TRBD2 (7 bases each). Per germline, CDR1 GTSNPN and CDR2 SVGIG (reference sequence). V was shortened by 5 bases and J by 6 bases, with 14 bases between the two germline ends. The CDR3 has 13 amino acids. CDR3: CAWGRDRINIQYF. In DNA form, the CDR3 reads TGTGCCTGGGGGAGGGACAGAATAAACATTCAGTACTTC.

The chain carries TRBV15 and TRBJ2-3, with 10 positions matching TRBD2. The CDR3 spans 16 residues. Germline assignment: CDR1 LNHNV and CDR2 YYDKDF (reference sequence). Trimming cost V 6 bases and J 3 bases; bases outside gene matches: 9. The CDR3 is CATSPAPSGSTDTQYF. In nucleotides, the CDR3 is TGTGCCACCAGTCCCGCCCCTAGCGGGAGTACAGATACGCAGTATTTT.

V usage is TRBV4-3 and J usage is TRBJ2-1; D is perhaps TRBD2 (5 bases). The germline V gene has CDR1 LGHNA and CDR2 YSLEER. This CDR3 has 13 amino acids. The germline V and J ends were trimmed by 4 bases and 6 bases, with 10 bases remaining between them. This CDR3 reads CASSPDRGNEQFF. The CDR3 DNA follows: TGCGCCAGCAGCCCGGACCGGGGCAATGAGCAGTTCTTC.

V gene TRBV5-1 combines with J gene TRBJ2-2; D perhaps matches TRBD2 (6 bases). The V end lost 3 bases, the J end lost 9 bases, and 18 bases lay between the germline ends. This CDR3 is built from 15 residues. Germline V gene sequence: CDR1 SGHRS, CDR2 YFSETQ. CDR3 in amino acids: CASSSGTDGFRELFF. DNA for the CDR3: TGCGCCAGCAGCTCGGGGACTGATGGTTTTAGGGAGCTGTTTTTT.

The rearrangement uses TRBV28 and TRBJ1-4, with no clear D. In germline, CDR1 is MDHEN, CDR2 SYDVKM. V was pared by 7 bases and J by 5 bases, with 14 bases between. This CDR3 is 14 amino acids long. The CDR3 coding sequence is TGTGCCAGCACCTTAGGACGGTCGAATGAAAAACTGTTTTTT. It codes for CASTLGRSNEKLFF. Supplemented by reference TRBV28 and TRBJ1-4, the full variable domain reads DVKVTQSSRYLVKRTGEKVFLECVQDMDHENMFWYRQDPGLGLRLIYFSYDVKMKEKGDIPEGYSVSREKKERFSLILESASTNQTSMYLCASTLGRSNEKLFFGSGTQLSVL.

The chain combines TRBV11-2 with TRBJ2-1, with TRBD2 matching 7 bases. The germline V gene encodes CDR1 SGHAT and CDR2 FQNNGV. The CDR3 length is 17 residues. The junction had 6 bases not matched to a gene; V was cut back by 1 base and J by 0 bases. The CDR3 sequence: CASSLALAESSYNEQFF. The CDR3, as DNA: TGTGCCAGCAGCTTAGCCCTAGCGGAAAGCTCCTACAATGAGCAGTTCTTC.

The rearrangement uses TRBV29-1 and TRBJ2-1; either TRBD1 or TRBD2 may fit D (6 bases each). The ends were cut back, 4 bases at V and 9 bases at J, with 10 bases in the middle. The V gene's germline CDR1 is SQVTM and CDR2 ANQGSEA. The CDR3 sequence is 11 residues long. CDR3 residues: CSVARGGEQFF. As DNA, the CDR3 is TGCAGCGTTGCCAGGGGAGGTGAGCAGTTCTTC.

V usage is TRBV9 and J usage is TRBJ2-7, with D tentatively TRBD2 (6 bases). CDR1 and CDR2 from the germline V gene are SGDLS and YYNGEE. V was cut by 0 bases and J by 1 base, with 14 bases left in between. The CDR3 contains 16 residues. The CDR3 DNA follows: TGTGCCAGCAGCGTAGGAGCTAGCGCCGGATCCTACGAGCAGTACTTC. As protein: CASSVGASAGSYEQYF.

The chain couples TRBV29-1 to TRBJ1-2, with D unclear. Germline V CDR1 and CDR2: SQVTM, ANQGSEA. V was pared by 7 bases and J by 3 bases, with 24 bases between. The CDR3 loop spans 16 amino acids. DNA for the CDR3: TGCAGCGGCTGTCAACCTGGGATCCGAAGATACTATGGCTACACCTTC. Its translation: CSGCQPGIRRYYGYTF.